Shown below are 30 T cell receptor beta chains from a single sample sequenced in a study of T cell responses to AZD1222 COVID-19 vaccine. Assay used: immunoSEQ multiplex PCR; TCRdb lists only in-frame clones, some missing. The sample holds 150,000 to 200,000 clones, approximately 90% seen once. Source: peripheral blood, taken 28 days after the second AZD1222 dose. The receptors were sampled from an adult who received the AZD1222 COVID-19 vaccine.

The chain links TRBV18 to TRBJ1-1; the D gene is possibly TRBD1 (5 bases). The CDR3 runs 13 residues. V lost 4 bases to trimming and J lost 4 bases, with 10 bases between them. Germline V CDR1 and CDR2: KGHSH, LQKENI. The CDR3 sequence: CASSQGKGTEAFF. The CDR3 DNA follows: TGTGCCAGCTCACAGGGGAAAGGCACTGAAGCTTTCTTT.

The V and J genes are TRBV9 and TRBJ2-5, with D perhaps TRBD1 (6 bases). The V and J ends lost 3 bases and 4 bases respectively, with 10 bases between them. CDR1 is SGDLS, CDR2 YYNGEE, per germline. This CDR3 has 13 amino acids. The CDR3 reads CASSARGGETQYF. Written as DNA, the CDR3 is TGTGCCAGCAGCGCCAGGGGTGGAGAGACCCAGTACTTC.

The chain carries TRBV2 and TRBJ1-5; D gene ambiguous. The germline gives CDR1 SNHLY, CDR2 FYNNEI. The CDR3 contains 13 residues. Trimming took 7 bases from V and 3 from J, leaving 10 bases between them. CDR3 region: CASNTDYNQPQHF. The CDR3 nucleotides read TGTGCCAGCAATACAGATTACAATCAGCCCCAGCATTTT.

Here the CDR3 reads CASSSGTSGGPSTDTQYF. CDR3 nucleotides: TGTGCCAGCAGTTCCGGGACTAGCGGGGGCCCTAGCACAGATACGCAGTATTTT. The V call is TRBV27, the J call TRBJ2-3; 14 positions match TRBD2. Germline CDR1 and CDR2: MNHEY and SMNVEV (reference sequence). Trimming cost V 4 bases and J 0 bases; bases outside gene matches: 6. This CDR3 comprises 18 residues.

The V call is TRBV7-9, the J call TRBJ2-1; 12 positions match TRBD2. The CDR3 has 16 residues. Germline V gives CDR1 SEHNR, CDR2 FQNEAQ (reference sequence). The V segment lost 1 base and the J segment 7 bases; nucleotides outside the gene matches: 5. In DNA, the CDR3 is TGTGCCAGCAGCTTAGGGACTAGCGGGGAGTGGAATGAGCAGTTCTTC. Protein product: CASSLGTSGEWNEQFF. The complete variable domain, with remaining parts taken from reference TRBV7-9 and TRBJ2-1, reads DTGVSQNPRHKITKRGQNVTFRCDPISEHNRLYWYRQTLGQGPEFLTYFQNEAQLEKSRLLSDRFSAERPKGSFSTLEIQRTEQGDSAMYLCASSLGTSGEWNEQFFGPGTRLTVL.

The chain joins TRBV21-1 to TRBJ1-3; the table's D call TRBD1 went unverified against the DNA. TRBV21-1 is shown as a pseudogene. The CDR3 is 18 amino acids. The CDR3 DNA sequence: TGTGCCAGCAGCAAAGTTTTGAAGCAGGGGGGACCTGGAAACACCATATATTTT. Amino acids: CASSKVLKQGGPGNTIYF.

This chain uses TRBV7-9 with TRBJ1-5, with D possibly being TRBD1 (6 bases). Between the trimmed V and J ends, which lost 4 bases and 2 bases, there was a span of 15 bases. CDR1 and CDR2 (germline): SEHNR, FQNEAQ (reference sequence). This CDR3 spans 16 amino acids. The CDR3 DNA reads as TGTGCCAGCAGCTCAGTACAGGGTAGTGGCAATCAGCCCCAGCATTTT. It specifies CASSSVQGSGNQPQHF. Drawing the rest from reference TRBV7-9 and TRBJ1-5, the complete variable domain is DTGVSQNPRHKITKRGQNVTFRCDPISEHNRLYWYRQTLGQGPEFLTYFQNEAQLEKSRLLSDRFSAERPKGSFSTLEIQRTEQGDSAMYLCASSSVQGSGNQPQHFGDGTRLSIL.

The chain recombines TRBV11-2 with TRBJ1-2, with a possible D match to TRBD1 (5 bases). This CDR3 is built from 13 residues. Trimming cost V 5 bases and J 4 bases, with 11 bases left between them. Germline CDR1 is SGHAT and CDR2 is FQNNGV. This CDR3 reads CASSQGVFYGYTF. CDR3 sequence (DNA): TGTGCCAGCAGCCAAGGGGTGTTCTATGGCTACACCTTC.

This chain links TRBV7-9 with TRBJ1-6; TRBD1 matches at 7 bases. Germline trimming cut 4 bases from V and 7 bases from J; bases unmatched to any gene: 4. Germline loops: CDR1 SEHNR, CDR2 FQNEAQ (reference sequence). This CDR3 contains 14 residues. CDR3 protein: CASSSGQLNSPLHF. CDR3 sequence (DNA): TGTGCCAGCAGCTCGGGACAGCTAAATTCACCCCTCCACTTT.

In its sample, this clone was seen once. The V and J genes are TRBV6-5 and TRBJ1-6; D uncertain. The CDR3 runs to 12 residues. Germline V gives CDR1 MNHEY, CDR2 SVGAGI. V was cut by 3 bases and J by 7 bases, with 4 bases left in between. The CDR3 loop reads CASSYTNSPLHF. CDR3 nucleotide sequence: TGTGCCAGCAGTTATACAAATTCACCCCTCCACTTT.

The CDR3 DNA is TGTGCCACCAGCAGTCGGGACAGGGCGATGGGCTACACCTTC. It yields the protein CATSSRDRAMGYTF. The chain combines TRBV15 with TRBJ1-2; 9 positions match TRBD1. Looked up from germline, CDR1 is LNHNV and CDR2 is YYDKDF (reference sequence). The V and J ends lost 3 bases and 8 bases, in that order; junction bases with no gene match: 7. This CDR3 is 14 amino acids long.

This chain joins TRBV6-1 and TRBJ1-3, with D perhaps matching TRBD1 (6 bases). This CDR3 is 15 amino acids long. Per the germline V gene, CDR1 is MNHNS and CDR2 is SASEGT. The V end was cut by 1 base, the J end by 4 bases, with 11 bases between. CDR3 bases: TGTGCCAGCAGTGAAGGTGTGGGGGCAGGAAACACCATATATTTT. Translated, it gives CASSEGVGAGNTIYF.

The chain couples TRBV4-1 to TRBJ1-1; perhaps TRBD1 as D (6 bases). The CDR3 extends over 13 amino acids. Germline V lookup: CDR1 MGHRA, CDR2 YSYEKL. V lost 4 bases and J 5 bases, leaving 11 bases between the germline ends. The CDR3 nucleotides are TGCGCCAGCAGCCTTTCAGGGGAGACTGAAGCTTTCTTT. It specifies CASSLSGETEAFF.

The gene calls are TRBV25-1 and TRBJ2-7; weak D call: TRBD1 (6 bases). The CDR3 covers 14 residues. Germline lookup yields CDR1 MGHDK and CDR2 SYGVNS. Between the trimmed V and J ends, which lost 4 bases and 1 base, there was a span of 11 bases. As DNA, the CDR3 is TGTGCCAGCAGTGGGTCAACAGGGTCCTACGAGCAGTACTTC. Translation: CASSGSTGSYEQYF.

The gene calls are TRBV7-6 and TRBJ1-1; the D gene is possibly TRBD1 (6 bases). CDR3 length: 18 residues. Trimming shortened V by 6 bases and J by 1 base, and 24 bases separated the two germline ends. The germline CDR1 and CDR2 sequences are SGHVS and FNYEAQ. The CDR3 reads CASSPPQQGPFGNTEAFF. The CDR3 DNA sequence: TGTGCCAGCAGTCCCCCTCAACAGGGCCCGTTTGGGAACACTGAAGCTTTCTTT. Together with reference TRBV7-6 and TRBJ1-1, the CDR3 gives the full variable domain: GAGVSQSPRYKVTKRGQDVALRCDPISGHVSLYWYRQALGQGPEFLTYFNYEAQQDKSGLPNDRFSAERPEGSISTLTIQRTEQRDSAMYRCASSPPQQGPFGNTEAFFGQGTRLTVV.

The chain joins TRBV19 to TRBJ2-7; 10 nucleotides agree with TRBD2. V shed 3 bases and J 2 bases; nucleotides not matched to a gene: 10. This CDR3 contains 17 residues. CDR1 LNHDA and CDR2 SQIVND come from the germline V gene (reference sequence). The CDR3 DNA is TGTGCCAGTAGTATTTCGGCTAGCGGGGGCCTGACCTACGAGCAGTACTTC. Its translation is CASSISASGGLTYEQYF.

This chain uses TRBV29-1 with TRBJ2-1; 11 bases align to TRBD2. In germline, CDR1 is SQVTM, CDR2 ANQGSEA. The CDR3 contains 16 residues. The J segment lost 6 bases and the V segment lost 3 bases, leaving 10 bases of the junction unmatched. CDR3 sequence (DNA): TGCAGCGTTGAGCGTGCCGGGACTAGCGGACCCAATGAGCAGTTCTTC. Its translation: CSVERAGTSGPNEQFF.

In its sample, this clone was seen once. This sequence joins TRBV7-2 and TRBJ2-7; 11 nucleotides match TRBD2. Germline CDR1 is SGHTA and CDR2 is FQGNSA. This CDR3 has 14 amino acids. V lost 4 bases to trimming and J lost 3 bases; unmatched junction nucleotides: 2. Here the CDR3 DNA reads TGTGCCAGCAGCTCAACTAGCGGGAGCTACGAGCAGTACTTC. Encoded protein: CASSSTSGSYEQYF.

CDR3 bases: TGTGCCAGCAGACTAGGGACAGGGACCTACGAGCAGTACTTC. Translated: CASRLGTGTYEQYF. This rearrangement joins TRBV27 to TRBJ2-7; 9 positions agree with TRBD1. This CDR3 has 14 residues. Germline V gives CDR1 MNHEY, CDR2 SMNVEV (reference sequence). J was trimmed by 2 bases and V by 6 bases; bases with no gene match: 5.

This chain connects TRBV20-1 to TRBJ1-5, with a tentative D call TRBD1 (5 bases). CDR1 and CDR2 (germline): DFQATT, SNEGSKA (reference sequence). The CDR3 is 14 amino acids. V was pared by 3 bases and J by 4 bases, with 13 bases between. CDR3 residues: CSASEGSGNQPQHF. Here the CDR3 DNA reads TGCAGTGCTAGTGAGGGGTCGGGAAATCAGCCCCAGCATTTT.

The chain carries TRBV4-3 and TRBJ1-1, with D hard to call. The CDR3 is 13 residues long. CDR1 and CDR2 (germline): LGHNA, YSLEER. V dropped 0 bases and J dropped 4 bases, with 6 bases sitting between them. CDR3 sequence reads: CASSQDRSTEAFF. The CDR3 nucleotides are TGCGCCAGCAGCCAAGATCGCAGCACTGAAGCTTTCTTT.

The rearrangement links TRBV27 to TRBJ1-4; 10 bases are shared with TRBD1. CDR1 and CDR2 (germline): MNHEY, SMNVEV (reference sequence). The CDR3 sequence is 15 residues long. V was clipped by 5 bases and J by 10 bases; unmatched bases: 10. This chain's CDR3 is CASSPKTGGDRKLFF. The CDR3 DNA sequence: TGTGCCAGCAGTCCTAAGACAGGGGGCGATAGAAAACTGTTTTTT.

Comments on this clone: Sequence at one end of the junction differs from germline and may be a read error. V and J are TRBV15 and TRBJ1-1; 8 positions match TRBD1. The V gene's germline CDR1 is LNHNV and CDR2 YYDKDF (reference sequence). CDR3 length: 16 amino acids. CDR3 sequence (DNA): TGTGCCACCAGCGGAGACTTCTCCACAGGGGGCACTGAAGCTTTCTTT. It translates to CATSGDFSTGGTEAFF.

The rearrangement links TRBV28 to TRBJ2-7; D may be TRBD2 (6 bases). The ends were cut back, 5 bases at V and 0 bases at J, with 20 bases in the middle. The germline gives CDR1 MDHEN, CDR2 SYDVKM. This CDR3 is built from 17 residues. The CDR3, as DNA: TGTGCCAGCAGTCTAACGCGGGCCGGGACTTTCTCCTACGAGCAGTACTTC. Its translation is CASSLTRAGTFSYEQYF.

V is TRBV24-1 and J is TRBJ1-2; D may be TRBD1 (5 bases). The germline V gene has CDR1 KGHDR and CDR2 SFDVKD. The length of the CDR3 is 14 residues. Trimming took off 3 bases at V and 4 bases at J, with 11 bases between the two ends. CDR3 loop: CATSDPGIGYGYTF. CDR3 in DNA: TGTGCCACCAGTGATCCAGGGATAGGCTATGGCTACACCTTC.

The CDR3 region is CASRSGQRNTEAFF. The CDR3 region has the DNA TGTGCCAGTAGGAGCGGACAGAGGAACACTGAAGCTTTCTTT. The chain joins TRBV19 to TRBJ1-1; weak D call: TRBD1 (6 bases). The V end lost 6 bases, the J end lost 1 base, and 12 bases lay between the germline ends. The CDR3 has 14 residues. Germline values: CDR1 LNHDA, CDR2 SQIVND (reference sequence).

The chain uses TRBV29-1 and TRBJ1-2, with D possibly being TRBD1 (5 bases). CDR3 length: 12 residues. Germline assignment: CDR1 SQVTM and CDR2 ANQGSEA. The V end lost 6 bases, the J end lost 8 bases, and 16 bases lay between the germline ends. The CDR3 DNA is TGCAGCGTGGCGGGACCCGATCGGGGCTACACCTTC. Amino acid sequence: CSVAGPDRGYTF.

This clone was detected once. The chain is built from TRBV30 and TRBJ1-1; 7 nucleotides align to TRBD1. Germline V gene lookup returns CDR1 GTSNPN and CDR2 SVGIG (reference sequence). The V segment lost 5 bases and the J segment 3 bases; nucleotides outside the gene matches: 0. The CDR3 is made up of 11 amino acids. The CDR3 sequence: CAWDRDTEAFF. The CDR3 DNA reads as TGTGCCTGGGACAGGGACACTGAAGCTTTCTTT.

The chain couples TRBV11-2 to TRBJ2-7; TRBD1 matches 7 bases. The V gene end was trimmed by 5 bases and the J gene end by 0 bases; junction bases not matched to a gene: 10. There are 16 residues in the CDR3. Germline CDR1 SGHAT, CDR2 FQNNGV. The CDR3, as DNA: TGTGCCAGCAGCCTCAACAGACAGGGCCTCTCCTACGAGCAGTACTTC. Translated, it gives CASSLNRQGLSYEQYF.

The chain has TRBV6-1 and TRBJ1-2; tentatively, D is TRBD1 (6 bases). V shed 2 bases and J shed 4 bases, with 11 bases lying between them. CDR1 is MNHNS and CDR2 is SASEGT in the germline V gene. CDR3 length: 14 residues. The CDR3 spells CASSEPGRGYGYTF. The CDR3 DNA follows: TGTGCCAGCAGTGAACCTGGCAGGGGCTATGGCTACACCTTC.